The clone carrying this T cell receptor (beta chain) came up a few times. The antigen is unknown. Quantitative 5'-RACE with molecular barcodes generated TCR beta libraries. Each CDR3 protein gets one entry after TCRdb re-called the 5' RACE reads with MiXCR. The sample holds about 330,000 distinct CDR3 sequences, 6.5% to 10% seen once. Germline CDR1 is SGHRS and CDR2 is YFSETQ. The CDR3 sequence is 16 residues long. V trimming: 4 bases; J trimming: 1 base; junction bases outside the gene matches: 4. The sample belongs to a study of CD8 T cells in ankylosing spondylitis. The study, taken as a whole, reports: In peripheral blood, disease-linked CD8+ clones occurred at relatively low frequencies. For ankylosing spondylitis blood, a TCR beta motif of about eight highly homologous variants appeared characteristic.

This rearrangement joins TRBV5-1 to TRBJ2-2; 10 bases align to TRBD2. Sequenced input: blood, either unsorted or a sorted T cell fraction (not recorded which). The sequence was collected from a male donor with ankylosing spondylitis. The CDR3 DNA sequence: TGCGCCAGCAGCCCGCGGACTAGCGGGAACACCGGGGAGCTGTTTTTT. Residues: CASSPRTSGNTGELFF.